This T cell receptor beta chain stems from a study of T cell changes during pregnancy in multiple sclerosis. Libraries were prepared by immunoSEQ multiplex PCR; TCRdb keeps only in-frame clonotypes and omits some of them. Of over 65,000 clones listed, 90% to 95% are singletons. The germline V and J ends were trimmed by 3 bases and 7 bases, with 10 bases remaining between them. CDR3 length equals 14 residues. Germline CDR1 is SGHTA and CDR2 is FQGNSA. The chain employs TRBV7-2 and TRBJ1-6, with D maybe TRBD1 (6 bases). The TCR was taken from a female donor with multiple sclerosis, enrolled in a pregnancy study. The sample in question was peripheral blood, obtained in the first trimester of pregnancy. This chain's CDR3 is CASSFKGQNSPLHF. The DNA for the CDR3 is TGTGCCAGCAGCTTCAAGGGACAAAATTCACCCCTCCACTTT.